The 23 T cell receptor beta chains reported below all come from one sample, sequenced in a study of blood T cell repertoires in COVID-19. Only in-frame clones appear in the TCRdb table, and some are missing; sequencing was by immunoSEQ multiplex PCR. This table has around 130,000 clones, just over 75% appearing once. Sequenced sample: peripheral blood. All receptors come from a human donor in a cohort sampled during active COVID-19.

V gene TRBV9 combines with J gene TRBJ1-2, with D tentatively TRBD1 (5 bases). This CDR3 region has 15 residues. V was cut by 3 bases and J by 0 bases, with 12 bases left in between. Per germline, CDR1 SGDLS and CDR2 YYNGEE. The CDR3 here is CASSAGGTTNYGYTF. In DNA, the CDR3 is TGTGCCAGCAGCGCGGGCGGGACCACTAACTATGGCTACACCTTC.

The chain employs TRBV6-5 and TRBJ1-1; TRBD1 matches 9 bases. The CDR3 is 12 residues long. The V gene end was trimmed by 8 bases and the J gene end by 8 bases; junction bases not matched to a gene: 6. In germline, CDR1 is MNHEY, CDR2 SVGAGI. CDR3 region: CASVTGGSEAFF. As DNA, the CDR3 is TGTGCCAGCGTGACAGGGGGGTCAGAAGCTTTCTTT.

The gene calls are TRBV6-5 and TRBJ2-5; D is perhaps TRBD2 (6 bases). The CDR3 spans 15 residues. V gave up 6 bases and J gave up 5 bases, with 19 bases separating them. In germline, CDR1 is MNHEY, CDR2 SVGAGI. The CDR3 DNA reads TGTGCCAGCAGCAACCGAGGACTACCCCGGGAGACCCAGTACTTC. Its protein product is CASSNRGLPRETQYF.

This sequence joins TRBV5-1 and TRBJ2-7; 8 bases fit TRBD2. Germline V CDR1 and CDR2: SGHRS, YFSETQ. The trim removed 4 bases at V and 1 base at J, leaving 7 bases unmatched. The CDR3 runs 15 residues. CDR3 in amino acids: CASSGSGGPSYEQYF. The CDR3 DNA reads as TGCGCCAGCAGCGGGAGCGGGGGCCCTTCCTACGAGCAGTACTTC.

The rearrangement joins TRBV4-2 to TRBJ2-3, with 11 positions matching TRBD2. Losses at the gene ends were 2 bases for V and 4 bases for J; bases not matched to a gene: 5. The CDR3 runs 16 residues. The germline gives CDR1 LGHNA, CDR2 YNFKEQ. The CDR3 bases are TGTGCCAGCAGCCAAAGGCTAGCGGGGGGTGCAGATACGCAGTATTTT. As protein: CASSQRLAGGADTQYF.

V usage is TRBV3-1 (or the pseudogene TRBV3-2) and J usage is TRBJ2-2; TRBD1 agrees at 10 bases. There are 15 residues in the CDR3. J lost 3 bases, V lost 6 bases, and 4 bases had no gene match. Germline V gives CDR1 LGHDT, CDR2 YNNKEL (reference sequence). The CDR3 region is CASRLGQGYTGELFF. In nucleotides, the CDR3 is TGTGCCAGCAGACTGGGACAGGGGTACACCGGGGAGCTGTTTTTT.

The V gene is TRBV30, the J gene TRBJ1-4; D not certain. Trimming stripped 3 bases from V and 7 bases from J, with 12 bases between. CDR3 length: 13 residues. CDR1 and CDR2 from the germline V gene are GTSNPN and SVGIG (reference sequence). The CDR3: CAWRSLGGEKLFF. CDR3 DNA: TGTGCCTGGAGATCCCTAGGCGGTGAAAAACTGTTTTTT. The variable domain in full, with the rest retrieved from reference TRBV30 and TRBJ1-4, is SQTIHQWPATLVQPVGSPLSLECTVEGTSNPNLYWYRQAAGRGLQLLFYSVGIGQISSEVPQNLSASRPQDRQFILSSKKLLLSDSGFYLCAWRSLGGEKLFFGSGTQLSVL.

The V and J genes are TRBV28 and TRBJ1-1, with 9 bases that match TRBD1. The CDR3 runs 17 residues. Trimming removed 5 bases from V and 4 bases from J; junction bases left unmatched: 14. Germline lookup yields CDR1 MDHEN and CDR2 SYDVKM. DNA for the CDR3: TGTGCCAGCAGTCCCCCGGGGTTGGGACAGGGCTCCACTGAAGCTTTCTTT. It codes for CASSPPGLGQGSTEAFF.

Here the CDR3 DNA reads TGTGCCAGCAGATCCGACAGGGGGCTGACAGATACGCAGTATTTT. This gives the protein CASRSDRGLTDTQYF. The rearrangement uses TRBV2 and TRBJ2-3, with 10 bases that match TRBD1. V was pared by 6 bases and J by 3 bases, with 6 bases of the junction left unmatched. Per germline, CDR1 SNHLY and CDR2 FYNNEI. The CDR3 sequence is 15 residues long.

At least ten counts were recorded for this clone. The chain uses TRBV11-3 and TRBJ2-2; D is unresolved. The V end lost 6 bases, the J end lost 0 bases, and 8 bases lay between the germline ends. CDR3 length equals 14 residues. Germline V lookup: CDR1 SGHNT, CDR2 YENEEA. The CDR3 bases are TGTGCCAGCAGTCCCAGATCGAACACCGGGGAGCTGTTTTTT. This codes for CASSPRSNTGELFF.

The CDR3 reads CASSGVWAYGYTF. The CDR3 DNA is TGTGCCAGCAGTGGGGTTTGGGCTTATGGCTACACCTTC. The chain uses TRBV25-1 and TRBJ1-2; no reliable D call. This CDR3 region has 13 residues. V was trimmed by 4 bases and J by 5 bases, leaving 11 bases between them. CDR1 MGHDK and CDR2 SYGVNS come from the germline V gene.

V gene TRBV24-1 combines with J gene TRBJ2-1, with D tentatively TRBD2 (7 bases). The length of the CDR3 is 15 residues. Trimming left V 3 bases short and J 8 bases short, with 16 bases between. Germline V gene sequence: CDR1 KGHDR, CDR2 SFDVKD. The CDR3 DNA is TGTGCCACCAGTGATCGGGGCAGGGGAGGGGATGAGCAGTTCTTC. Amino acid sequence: CATSDRGRGGDEQFF.

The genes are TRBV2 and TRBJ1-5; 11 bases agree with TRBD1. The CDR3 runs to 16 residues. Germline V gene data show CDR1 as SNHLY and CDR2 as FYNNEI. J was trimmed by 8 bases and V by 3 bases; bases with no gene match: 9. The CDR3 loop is CASSEAGQGGLKPQHF. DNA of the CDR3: TGTGCCAGCAGTGAGGCGGGACAGGGGGGGTTAAAGCCCCAGCATTTT.

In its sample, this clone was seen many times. CDR3 sequence (DNA): TGTGCCAGCAGTTTCGGAGCGGGGGGGAACACCGGGGAGCTGTTTTTT. This translates into CASSFGAGGNTGELFF. The chain uses TRBV2 and TRBJ2-2, with 9 bases identical to TRBD2. With 5 bases clipped from V and 1 base from J, the junction kept 5 bases outside the gene matches. Germline CDR1 and CDR2: SNHLY and FYNNEI. The CDR3 runs to 16 residues.

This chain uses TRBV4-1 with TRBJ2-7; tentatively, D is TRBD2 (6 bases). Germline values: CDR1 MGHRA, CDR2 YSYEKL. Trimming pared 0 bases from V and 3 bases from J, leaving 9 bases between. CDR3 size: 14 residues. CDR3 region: CASSQEGLHYEQYF. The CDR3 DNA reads TGCGCCAGCAGCCAAGAGGGACTTCACTACGAGCAGTACTTC.

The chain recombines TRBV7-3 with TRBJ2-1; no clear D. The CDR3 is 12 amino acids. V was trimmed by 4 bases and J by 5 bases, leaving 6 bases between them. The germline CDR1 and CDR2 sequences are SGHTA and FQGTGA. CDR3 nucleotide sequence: TGTGCCAGCAGCTACAGCAACAATGAGCAGTTCTTC. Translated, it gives CASSYSNNEQFF. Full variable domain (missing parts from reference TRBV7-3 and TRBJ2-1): GAGVSQTPSNKVTEKGKYVELRCDPISGHTALYWYRQSLGQGPEFLIYFQGTGAADDSGLPNDRFFAVRPEGSVSTLKIQRTERGDSAVYLCASSYSNNEQFFGPGTRLTVL.

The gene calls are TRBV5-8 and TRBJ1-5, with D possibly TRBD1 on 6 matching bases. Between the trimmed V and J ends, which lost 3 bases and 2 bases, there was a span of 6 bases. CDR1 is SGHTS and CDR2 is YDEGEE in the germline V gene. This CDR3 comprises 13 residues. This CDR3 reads CASSYRGNQPQHF. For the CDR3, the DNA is TGTGCCAGCAGCTACAGGGGCAATCAGCCCCAGCATTTT.

In DNA form, the CDR3 reads TGTGCCAGCAGCTTATCAGGGTCCTACGAGCAGTACTTC. Encoded protein: CASSLSGSYEQYF. This chain uses TRBV7-9 with TRBJ2-7, with a possible D match to TRBD1 (5 bases). The CDR3 totals 13 residues. The V gene lost 2 bases and the J gene lost 1 base, with 6 bases spanning the gap. Germline CDR1 and CDR2: SEHNR and FQNEAQ (reference sequence). The entire variable domain, with the rest obtained from reference TRBV7-9 and TRBJ2-7, is as follows: DTGVSQNPRHKITKRGQNVTFRCDPISEHNRLYWYRQTLGQGPEFLTYFQNEAQLEKSRLLSDRFSAERPKGSFSTLEIQRTEQGDSAMYLCASSLSGSYEQYFGPGTRLTVT.

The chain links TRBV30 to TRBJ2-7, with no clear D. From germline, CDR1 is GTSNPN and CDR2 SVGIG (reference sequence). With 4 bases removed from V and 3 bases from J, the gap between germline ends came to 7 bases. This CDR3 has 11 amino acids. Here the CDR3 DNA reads TGTGCCTGGATGGTAGACTACGAGCAGTACTTC. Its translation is CAWMVDYEQYF.

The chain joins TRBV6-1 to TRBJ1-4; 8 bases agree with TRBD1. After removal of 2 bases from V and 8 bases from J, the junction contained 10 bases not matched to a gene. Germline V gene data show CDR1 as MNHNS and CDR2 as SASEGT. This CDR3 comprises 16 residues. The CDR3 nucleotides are TGTGCCAGCAGTGAACAGGGCGGCAGGGGGCTCGAAAAACTGTTTTTT. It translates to CASSEQGGRGLEKLFF.

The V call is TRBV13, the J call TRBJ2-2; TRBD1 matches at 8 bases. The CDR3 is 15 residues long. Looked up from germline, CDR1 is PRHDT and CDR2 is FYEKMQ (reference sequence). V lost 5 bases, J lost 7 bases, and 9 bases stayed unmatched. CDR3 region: CASSNGQGRGGELFF. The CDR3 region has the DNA TGTGCCAGCAGCAACGGACAGGGACGTGGCGGGGAGCTGTTTTTT.

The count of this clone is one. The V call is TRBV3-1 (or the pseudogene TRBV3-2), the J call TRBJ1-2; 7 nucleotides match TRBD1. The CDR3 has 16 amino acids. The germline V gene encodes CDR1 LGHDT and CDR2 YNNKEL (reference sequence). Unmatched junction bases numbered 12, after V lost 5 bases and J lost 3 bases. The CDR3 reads CASSTRTGQLHYGYTF. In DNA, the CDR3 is TGTGCCAGCAGCACCCGGACAGGCCAACTTCACTATGGCTACACCTTC.

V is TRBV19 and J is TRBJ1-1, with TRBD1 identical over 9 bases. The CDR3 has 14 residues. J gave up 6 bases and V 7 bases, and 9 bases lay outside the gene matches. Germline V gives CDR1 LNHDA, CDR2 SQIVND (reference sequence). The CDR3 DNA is TGTGCCAGTAAAGACAGGGGGAGGTTGGCTGAAGCTTTCTTT. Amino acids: CASKDRGRLAEAFF.